The present T cell receptor (beta chain) was sequenced within a study of beta chain features in type 1 diabetes. Findings of the study overall: There was a possibility that cDNA sequencing over-represented cells with high TCR expression.

Sorting that relied on CD45RO/CCR7/CD25/CD127/CD95/CD27 yielded CD4+ naive, central memory, regulatory and stem cell-like memory cells. From germline, CDR1 is SNHLY and CDR2 FYNNEI. This CDR3 comprises 21 residues. V lost 6 bases, J lost 4 bases, and 30 bases stayed unmatched. Since all of the isolated RNA was reverse transcribed, expressed TCRB transcripts were what got sequenced. Only in-frame clones appear in the TCRdb table, and some are missing; sequencing was by immunoSEQ multiplex PCR. Among a few hundred thousand clones listed, approximately 10% were seen once. A remark on this clone: What it binds is unknown.

The sequenced sample was central memory CD4+ T cells from blood. The sequence was obtained from a man aged 18 to 30 in good health. The J gene is TRBJ2-7, the V gene TRBV2; TRBD2 agrees at 7 bases. The DNA for the CDR3 is TGTGCCAGCAGCGAGAGGGAGTCCCCAGCGGGAAATAAAGTGACTACTTACGAGCAGTACTTC. This codes for CASSERESPAGNKVTTYEQYF.